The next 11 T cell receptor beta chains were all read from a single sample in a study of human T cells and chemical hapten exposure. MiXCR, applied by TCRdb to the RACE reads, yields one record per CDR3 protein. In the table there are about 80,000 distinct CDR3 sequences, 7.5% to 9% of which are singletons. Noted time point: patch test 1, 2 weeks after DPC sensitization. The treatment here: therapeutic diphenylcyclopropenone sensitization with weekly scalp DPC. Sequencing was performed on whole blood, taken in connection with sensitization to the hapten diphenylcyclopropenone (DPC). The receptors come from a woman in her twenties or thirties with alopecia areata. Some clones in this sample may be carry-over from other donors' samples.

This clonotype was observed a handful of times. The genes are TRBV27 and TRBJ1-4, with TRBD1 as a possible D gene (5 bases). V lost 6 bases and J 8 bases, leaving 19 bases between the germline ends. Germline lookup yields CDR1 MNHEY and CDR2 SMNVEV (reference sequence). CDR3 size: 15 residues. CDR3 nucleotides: TGTGCCAGCAGGGATTGGGGGTCTACAGAAGAAAAACTGTTTTTT. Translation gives CASRDWGSTEEKLFF.

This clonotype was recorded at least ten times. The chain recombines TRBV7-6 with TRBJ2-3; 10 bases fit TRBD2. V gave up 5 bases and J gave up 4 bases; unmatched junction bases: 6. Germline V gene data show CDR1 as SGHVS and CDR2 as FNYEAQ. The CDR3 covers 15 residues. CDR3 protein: CASSESSGGADTQYF. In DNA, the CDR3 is TGTGCCAGCAGCGAATCTAGCGGGGGCGCAGATACGCAGTATTTT.

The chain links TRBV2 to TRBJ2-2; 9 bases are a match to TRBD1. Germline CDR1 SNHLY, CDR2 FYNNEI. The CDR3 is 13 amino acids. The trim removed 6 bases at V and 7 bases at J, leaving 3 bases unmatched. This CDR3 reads CASRDRGVGELFF. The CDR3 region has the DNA TGTGCCAGCAGGGACAGGGGAGTCGGGGAGCTGTTTTTT.

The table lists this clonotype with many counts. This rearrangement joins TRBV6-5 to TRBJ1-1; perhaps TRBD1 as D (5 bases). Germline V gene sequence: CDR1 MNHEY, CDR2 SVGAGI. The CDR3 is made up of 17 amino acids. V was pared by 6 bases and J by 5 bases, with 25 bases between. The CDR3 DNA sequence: TGTGCCAGCAGAAAAGGGGAAAGGTACGGGTCTGGGACTGAAGCTTTCTTT. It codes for CASRKGERYGSGTEAFF.

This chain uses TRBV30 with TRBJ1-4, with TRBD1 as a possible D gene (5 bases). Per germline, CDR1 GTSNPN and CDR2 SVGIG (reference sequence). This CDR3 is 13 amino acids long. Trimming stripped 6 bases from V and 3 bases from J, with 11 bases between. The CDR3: CACPGPANEKLFF. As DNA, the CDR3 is TGTGCCTGTCCGGGACCGGCTAATGAAAAACTGTTTTTT.

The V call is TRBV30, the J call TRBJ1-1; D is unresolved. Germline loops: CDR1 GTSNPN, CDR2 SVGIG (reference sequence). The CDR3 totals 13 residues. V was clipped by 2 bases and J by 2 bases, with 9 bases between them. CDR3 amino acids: CAWSWQRNTEAFF. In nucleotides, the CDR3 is TGTGCCTGGAGTTGGCAGCGAAACACTGAAGCTTTCTTT.

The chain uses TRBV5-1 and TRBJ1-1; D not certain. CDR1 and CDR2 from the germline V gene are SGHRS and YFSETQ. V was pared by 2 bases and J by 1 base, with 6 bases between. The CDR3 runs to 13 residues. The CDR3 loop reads CASSFQANTEAFF. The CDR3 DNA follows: TGCGCCAGCAGCTTCCAAGCGAACACTGAAGCTTTCTTT.

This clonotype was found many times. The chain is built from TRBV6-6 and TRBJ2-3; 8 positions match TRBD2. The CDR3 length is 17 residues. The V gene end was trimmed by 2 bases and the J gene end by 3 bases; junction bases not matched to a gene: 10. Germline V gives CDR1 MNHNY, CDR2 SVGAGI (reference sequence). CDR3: CASSYGRAGGRTDTQYF. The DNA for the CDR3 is TGTGCCAGCAGTTACGGGCGTGCGGGGGGCAGAACAGATACGCAGTATTTT.

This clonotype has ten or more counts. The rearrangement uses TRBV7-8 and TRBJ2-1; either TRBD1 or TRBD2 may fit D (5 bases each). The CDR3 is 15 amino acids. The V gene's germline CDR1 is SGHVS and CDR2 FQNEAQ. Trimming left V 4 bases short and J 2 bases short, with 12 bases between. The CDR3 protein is CASSSTRGPYNEQFF. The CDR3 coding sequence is TGTGCCAGCAGCTCCACTAGGGGCCCCTACAATGAGCAGTTCTTC.

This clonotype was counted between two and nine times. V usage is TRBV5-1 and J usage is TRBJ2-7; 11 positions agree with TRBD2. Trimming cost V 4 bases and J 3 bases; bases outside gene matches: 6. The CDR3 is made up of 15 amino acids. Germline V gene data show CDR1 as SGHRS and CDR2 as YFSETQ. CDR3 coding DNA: TGCGCCAGCAGCACACTAGCGGGGGCTTTCTACGAGCAGTACTTC. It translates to CASSTLAGAFYEQYF.

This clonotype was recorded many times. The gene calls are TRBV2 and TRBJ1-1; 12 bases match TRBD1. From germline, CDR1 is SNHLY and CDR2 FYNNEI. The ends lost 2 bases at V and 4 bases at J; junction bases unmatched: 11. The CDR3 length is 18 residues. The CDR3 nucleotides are TGTGCCAGCAGTGAAAAACCCGGAGGGGGACAGGGGGCCACTGAAGCTTTCTTT. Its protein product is CASSEKPGGGQGATEAFF.